The rows below give T cell receptor beta chains drawn from one sample of a study of Graves' ophthalmopathy and Graves' hyperthyroidism. TCRdb re-derived calls from the multiplex PCR reads in MiXCR, one entry per CDR3 protein. There are about 14,000 distinct CDR3 sequences in the sample; roughly 50% occur only once, and around 50% lies in the top ten. The specimen sequenced was peripheral blood. All receptors come from a woman aged 25-40 years with Graves' ophthalmopathy. CDR3s include the opening cysteine and the closing phenylalanine or tryptophan. The D gene is left open where the match is weak. Clone size, where shown, is once, few, many, or a class for clones that have expanded.

abundance | j_gene | d_gene | v_gene | CDR3aa | CDR3nt
. | TRBJ2-3 | TRBD2 | TRBV6-1 | CASSESTSGPDTQYF | TGTGCCAGCAGTGAATCGACTAGCGGGCCAGATACGCAGTATTTT
. | TRBJ2-3 | . | TRBV5-6 | CASSQDSLAGDTQYF | TGTGCCAGCAGCCAAGATTCACTAGCTGGGGATACGCAGTATTTT
. | TRBJ2-7 | TRBD2 | TRBV10-2 | CASSGTSGRAGYEQYF | TGCGCCAGCAGTGGGACTAGCGGGAGGGCCGGGTACGAGCAGTACTTC
. | TRBJ2-1 | TRBD2 | TRBV10-3 | CAISESNPAGFYNEQFF | TGTGCCATCAGTGAGTCGAATCCAGCGGGATTCTACAATGAGCAGTTCTTC
. | TRBJ2-6 | . | TRBV6-5 | CAGSHKATGAGANVLTF | TGTGCCGGCAGTCACAAAGCCACCGGGGCTGGGGCCAACGTCCTGACTTTC
. | TRBJ2-1 | . | TRBV7-3 | CASSLIGSGDEQFF | TGTGCCAGCAGCTTAATCGGTAGTGGGGATGAGCAGTTCTTC
. | TRBJ1-1 | . | TRBV5-4 | CASSLGQVEAFF | TGTGCCAGCAGCTTGGGTCAGGTTGAAGCTTTCTTT
. | TRBJ1-5 | . | TRBV5-1 | CASSSQGTPNQPQHF | TGCGCCAGCAGCTCGCAGGGTACACCCAATCAGCCCCAGCATTTT
. | TRBJ1-2 | . | TRBV24-1 | CATSDARRSNYGHTF | TGTGCCACCAGTGATGCCCGGAGGTCAAACTATGGCCACACCTTC
. | TRBJ1-2 | . | TRBV2 | CASGLKGGYGYTF | TGTGCCAGCGGATTAAAGGGAGGCTATGGCTACACCTTC
many | TRBJ2-7 | TRBD2 | TRBV20-1 | CSARGLAASYEQYF | TGCAGTGCTAGGGGACTAGCAGCTTCCTACGAGCAGTACTTC
medium-sized | TRBJ2-3 | . | TRBV6-1 | CASSPADTQYF | TGTGCCAGCAGCCCGGCGGATACGCAGTATTTT
. | TRBJ2-1 | . | TRBV6-2/TRBV6-3 | CASSYPQAEQFF | TGTGCCAGCAGTTACCCCCAGGCTGAGCAGTTCTTC
few | TRBJ1-5 | TRBD1 | TRBV7-3 | CASRRTGVYSNQPQHF | TGTGCCAGCAGAAGGACAGGCGTCTATAGCAATCAGCCCCAGCATTTT
. | TRBJ2-3 | . | TRBV2 | CASSEALLTDTQYF | TGTGCCAGCAGTGAAGCGCTTCTGACAGATACGCAGTATTTT
many | TRBJ2-7 | . | TRBV15 | CATSRIKTAGYEQYF | TGTGCCACCAGCAGAATAAAGACGGCAGGCTACGAGCAGTACTTC
. | TRBJ1-1 | . | TRBV6-9 | CASSEVQTTEAFF | TGTGCCAGCAGTGAAGTCCAAACCACTGAAGCTTTCTTT
many | TRBJ2-1 | . | TRBV25-1 | CASSAGHSNEQFF | TGTGCCAGCAGTGCGGGACATAGCAATGAGCAGTTCTTC
. | TRBJ1-2 | . | TRBV7-2 | CASSVDPLKAGYTF | TGTGCCAGCAGCGTCGACCCTCTAAAAGCTGGCTACACCTTC
. | TRBJ2-1 | . | TRBV7-3 | CASSSELIGHGEQFF | TGTGCCAGCAGCTCCGAGCTTATAGGTCATGGTGAGCAATTCTTC
. | TRBJ2-2 | . | TRBV11-2 | CASSLRKDRELFF | TGTGCCAGCAGCTTAAGGAAGGACCGGGAGCTGTTTTTT
few | TRBJ2-1 | TRBD2 | TRBV7-9 | CASSFRPSGRVIYNEQFF | TGTGCCAGCAGCTTCCGCCCTAGCGGGAGAGTGATCTACAATGAGCAGTTCTTC
medium-sized | TRBJ2-3 | TRBD2 | TRBV7-2 | CASSQRLAGGTDTQYF | TGTGCCAGCAGCCAAAGACTAGCGGGAGGCACAGATACGCAGTATTTT
. | TRBJ2-7 | . | TRBV15 | CATSRDTGIYEQYF | TGTGCCACCAGCAGAGACACAGGGATATACGAGCAGTACTTC
. | TRBJ1-2 | . | TRBV5-4 | CASSAVGANYGYTF | TGTGCCAGCAGCGCCGTCGGGGCTAACTATGGCTACACCTTC
many | TRBJ1-4 | . | TRBV7-3 | CASSAGQGVNEKLFF | TGTGCCAGCAGCGCCGGACAAGGCGTGAATGAAAAACTGTTTTTT
. | TRBJ1-2 | . | TRBV14 | CASSQAGADNYGYTF | TGTGCCAGCAGCCAAGCGGGGGCTGATAACTATGGCTACACCTTC
once | TRBJ2-7 | TRBD2 | TRBV29-1 | CSVAGLAGLSYEQYF | TGCAGCGTTGCCGGACTAGCGGGTCTCTCCTACGAGCAGTACTTC
medium-sized | TRBJ2-3 | TRBD2 | TRBV20-1 | CSASGRAATTDTQYF | TGCAGTGCTAGCGGGAGGGCAGCCACCACAGATACGCAGTATTTT
few | TRBJ2-3 | . | TRBV11-2 | CASSRSGDTQYF | TGTGCCAGCAGCAGGTCAGGAGATACGCAGTATTTT
many | TRBJ2-1 | . | TRBV10-3 | CAISERSKDNEQFF | TGTGCCATCAGTGAGAGGAGTAAGGACAATGAGCAGTTCTTC
once | TRBJ1-1 | . | TRBV12-3/TRBV12-4 | CASSLWAEAFF | TGTGCCAGCAGTTTATGGGCTGAAGCTTTCTTT
. | TRBJ2-7 | TRBD2 | TRBV25-1 | CASSETSGRASYEQYF | TGTGCCAGCAGTGAGACTAGCGGGAGGGCCTCCTACGAGCAGTACTTC
many | TRBJ2-7 | . | TRBV7-9 | CASTGTYEQYF | TGTGCCAGCACGGGGACCTACGAGCAGTACTTC
few | TRBJ2-2 | . | TRBV2 | CASSENDFANTGELFF | TGTGCCAGCAGTGAAAATGACTTCGCGAACACCGGGGAGCTGTTTTTT
medium-sized | TRBJ1-5 | . | TRBV20-1 | CSVVTTGLNQPQHF | TGCAGTGTTGTCACCACAGGTTTAAATCAGCCCCAGCATTTT
. | TRBJ1-1 | . | TRBV20-1 | CVHRPVGKNTEAFF | TGCGTCCATCGACCGGTGGGCAAGAACACTGAAGCTTTCTTT
few | TRBJ2-7 | . | TRBV6-6 | CATSIRGGYEQYF | TGTGCCACCTCAATCAGGGGAGGCTACGAGCAGTACTTC
. | TRBJ2-7 | . | TRBV2 | CASSEIPWGTDSYEQYF | TGTGCCAGCAGTGAGATCCCCTGGGGGACGGATAGCTACGAGCAGTACTTC
. | TRBJ2-7 | TRBD1 | TRBV7-9 | CASSPRQGALLYEQYF | TGTGCCAGCAGCCCCCGACAGGGGGCACTTTTGTACGAGCAGTACTTC
. | TRBJ1-3 | . | TRBV9 | CASSAPGTTGNTIYF | TGTGCCAGCAGCGCCCCCGGTACCACTGGAAACACCATATATTTT
once | TRBJ1-1 | . | TRBV2 | CASSERMVEAFF | TGTGCCAGCAGTGAAAGGATGGTTGAAGCTTTCTTT
medium-sized | TRBJ2-3 | . | TRBV20-1 | CSASLPRGGTDTQYF | TGCAGTGCTAGCCTGCCAAGGGGTGGCACAGATACGCAGTATTTT
few | TRBJ1-6 | . | TRBV5-4 | CASSSPGGNSPLHF | TGTGCCAGCAGCTCGCCGGGGGGGAACTCACCCCTCCACTTT